The text below deals with one T cell receptor (beta chain). The data derive from a study of blood T cell repertoires in COVID-19. Across the whole study: Acute and convalescent COVID-19 specimens originated in the United States, Italy and Spain. Sample material is recorded as cDNA or gDNA derived from T cells, B-cell-depleted T cells, or PBMCs.

TCRdb keeps only in-frame clones here, not all; method: immunoSEQ multiplex PCR. The table shows about 140,000 clones, with 75% to 85% occurring only once. Germline lookup yields CDR1 LNHNV and CDR2 YYDKDF (reference sequence). The CDR3 sequence is 12 residues long. Trimming shortened V by 3 bases and J by 5 bases, and 7 bases separated the two germline ends. The V gene is TRBV15, the J gene TRBJ1-1, with D uncertain. Source material: peripheral blood. The TCR originated in a woman aged 80 or over with active or convalescent COVID-19. The CDR3 loop reads CATSSPRTEAFF. For the CDR3, the DNA is TGTGCCACCAGCAGCCCCCGGACTGAAGCTTTCTTT.